Sequencing of this T cell receptor (beta chain) was carried out in a study of T-cell memory formation after mild COVID-19. Study-wide background: Clusters were largely donor specific.

The ends were cut back, 1 base at V and 2 bases at J, with 5 bases in the middle. From germline, CDR1 is MGHRA and CDR2 YSYEKL. The CDR3 loop spans 13 amino acids. TCRdb fed the 5' RACE reads into MiXCR, producing one record per CDR3 protein. The table has roughly 260,000 distinct CDR3 sequences, roughly 15% seen once; the top ten hold 3.5%. This chain connects TRBV4-1 to TRBJ2-5; D unresolved. The sequence was obtained from a man younger than 35 who had mild COVID-19 (a few samples of this study predate the infection). Cell type and time point are not known. Sample: PBMCs or a T cell subset sorted from them (not recorded which). CDR3 residues: CASSQGPQETQYF. CDR3 DNA: TGCGCCAGCAGCCAAGGACCGCAAGAGACCCAGTACTTC.